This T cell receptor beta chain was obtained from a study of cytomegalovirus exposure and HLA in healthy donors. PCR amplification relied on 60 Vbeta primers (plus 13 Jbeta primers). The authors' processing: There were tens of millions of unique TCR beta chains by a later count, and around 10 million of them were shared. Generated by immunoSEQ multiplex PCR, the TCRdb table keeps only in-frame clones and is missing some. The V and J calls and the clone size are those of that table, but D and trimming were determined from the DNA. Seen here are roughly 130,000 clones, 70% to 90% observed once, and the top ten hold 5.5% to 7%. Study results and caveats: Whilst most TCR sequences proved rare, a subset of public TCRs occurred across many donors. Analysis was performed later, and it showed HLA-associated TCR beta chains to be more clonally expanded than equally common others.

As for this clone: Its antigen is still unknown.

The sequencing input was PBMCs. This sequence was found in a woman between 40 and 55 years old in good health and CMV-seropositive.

DNA of the CDR3: TGTGCCAGCAGCTGGTCGGACAGGAGCTCCTATAATTCACCCCTCCACTTT. It is translated as CASSWSDRSSYNSPLHF. The gene calls are TRBV5-6 and TRBJ1-6, with 7 nucleotides matching TRBD1. The V and J ends lost 3 bases and 0 bases, in that order; junction bases with no gene match: 6. CDR3 length: 17 amino acids. Germline CDR1 and CDR2: SGHDT and YYEEEE. Using reference TRBV5-6 and TRBJ1-6 for the parts outside the CDR3, the full variable domain is DAGVTQSPTHLIKTRGQQVTLRCSPKSGHDTVSWYQQALGQGPQFIFQYYEEEERQRGNFPDRFSGHQFPNYSSELNVNALLLGDSALYLCASSWSDRSSYNSPLHFGNGTRLTVT.